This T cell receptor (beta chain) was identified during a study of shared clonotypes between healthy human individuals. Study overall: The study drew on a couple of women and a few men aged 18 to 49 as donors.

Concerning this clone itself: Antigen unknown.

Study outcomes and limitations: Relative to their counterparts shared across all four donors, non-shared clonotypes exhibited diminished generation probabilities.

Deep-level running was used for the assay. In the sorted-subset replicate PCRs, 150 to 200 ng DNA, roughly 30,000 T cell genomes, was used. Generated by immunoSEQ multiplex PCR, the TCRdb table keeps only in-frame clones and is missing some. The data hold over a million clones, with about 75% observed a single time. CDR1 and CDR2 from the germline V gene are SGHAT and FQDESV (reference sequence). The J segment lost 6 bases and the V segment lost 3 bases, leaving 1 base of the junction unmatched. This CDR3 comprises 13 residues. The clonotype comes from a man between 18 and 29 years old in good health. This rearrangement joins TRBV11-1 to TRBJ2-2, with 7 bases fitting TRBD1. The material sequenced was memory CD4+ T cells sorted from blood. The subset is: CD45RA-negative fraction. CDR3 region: CASSLTGPGELFF. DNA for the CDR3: TGTGCCAGCAGCTTGACAGGGCCCGGGGAGCTGTTTTTT.